Sequencing of this T cell receptor (beta chain) was carried out in a study of T cells in localized non-small cell lung cancer. Here immunoSEQ multiplex PCR was the method, and the copy in TCRdb shows in-frame clones only, minus some. The sample holds some 71,000 clones; 84% are singletons and the top ten take roughly 14%. Germline V gives CDR1 SGHNT, CDR2 YYREEE (reference sequence). Trimming stripped 3 bases from V and 7 bases from J, with 17 bases between. The CDR3 has 15 amino acids. This clone was found a few times. Source: peripheral blood, taken before any cancer treatment. The chain carries TRBV5-4 and TRBJ2-4, with D uncertain. The TCR sequence derives from a female donor older than 55 with stage I lung adenocarcinoma. The CDR3 sequence is CASSSQDGKENIQYF. The CDR3 region has the DNA TGTGCCAGCAGCTCCCAGGACGGAAAGGAGAACATTCAGTACTTC. Based on the CDR3 plus reference TRBV5-4 and TRBJ2-4, the full variable domain is ETGVTQSPTHLIKTRGQQVTLRCSSQSGHNTVSWYQQALGQGPQFIFQYYREEENGRGNFPPRFSGLQFPNYSSELNVNALELDDSALYLCASSSQDGKENIQYFGAGTRLSVL.